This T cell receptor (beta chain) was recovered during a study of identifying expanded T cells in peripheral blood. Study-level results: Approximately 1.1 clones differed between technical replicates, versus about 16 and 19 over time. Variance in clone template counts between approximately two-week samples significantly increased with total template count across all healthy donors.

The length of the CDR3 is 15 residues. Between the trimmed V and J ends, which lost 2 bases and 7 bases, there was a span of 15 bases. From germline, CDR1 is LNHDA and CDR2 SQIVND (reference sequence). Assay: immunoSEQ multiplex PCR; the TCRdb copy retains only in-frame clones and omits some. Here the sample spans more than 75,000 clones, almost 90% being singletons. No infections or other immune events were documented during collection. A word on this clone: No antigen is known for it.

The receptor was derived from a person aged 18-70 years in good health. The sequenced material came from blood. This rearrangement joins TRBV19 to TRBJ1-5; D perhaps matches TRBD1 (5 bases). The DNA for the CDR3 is TGTGCCAGTAGTATAAGAGGCAGGGTAAGCCAGCCCCAGCATTTT. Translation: CASSIRGRVSQPQHF.